The TCR beta chain under discussion was sequenced for a study of blood T cell repertoires in COVID-19. Study-wide context: Whether acute or convalescent, the COVID-19 samples came from the United States, Italy and Spain. Sample material is recorded as cDNA or gDNA derived from T cells, B-cell-depleted T cells, or PBMCs.

Germline CDR1 and CDR2: SEHNR and FQNEAQ (reference sequence). The V end was cut by 3 bases, the J end by 2 bases, with 11 bases between. This CDR3 has 15 residues. Methods used by the authors: Amplification of reference gene primers was used by the study to estimate nucleated cell counts. Profiled with immunoSEQ multiplex PCR; TCRdb holds only in-frame clones, not every one. D and trimming were read from the DNA, whereas the V and J calls and clone size are those reported in that table. The sample has 280,000 or so clones, over 75% seen once. The material sequenced was peripheral blood. This receptor was identified in a man between 18 and 29 years old with active or convalescent COVID-19. J is TRBJ2-1 and V is TRBV7-9; D may be TRBD1 (6 bases). The CDR3 coding sequence is TGTGCCAGCAGCTTGTTGGGGGCCCCCTACAATGAGCAGTTCTTC. The encoded protein is CASSLLGAPYNEQFF.